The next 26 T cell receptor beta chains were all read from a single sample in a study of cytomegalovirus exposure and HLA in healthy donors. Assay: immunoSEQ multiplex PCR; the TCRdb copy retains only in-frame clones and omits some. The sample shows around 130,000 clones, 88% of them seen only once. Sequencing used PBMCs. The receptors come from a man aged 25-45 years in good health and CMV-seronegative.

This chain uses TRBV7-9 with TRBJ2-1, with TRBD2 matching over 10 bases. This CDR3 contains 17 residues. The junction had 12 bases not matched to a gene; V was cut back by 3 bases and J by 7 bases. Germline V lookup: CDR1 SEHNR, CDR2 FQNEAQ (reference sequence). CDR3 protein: CASSLASGSSMLNEQFF. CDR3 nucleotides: TGTGCCAGCAGCTTGGCTAGCGGGAGTTCGATGTTAAATGAGCAGTTCTTC.

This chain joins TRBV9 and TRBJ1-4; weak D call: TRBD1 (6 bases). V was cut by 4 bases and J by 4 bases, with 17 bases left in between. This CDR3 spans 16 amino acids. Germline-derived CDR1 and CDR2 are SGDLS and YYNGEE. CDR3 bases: TGTGCCAGCAGCCATGGACAGCCGTCTGTTAATGAAAAACTGTTTTTT. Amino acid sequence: CASSHGQPSVNEKLFF. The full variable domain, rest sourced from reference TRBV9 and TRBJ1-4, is DSGVTQTPKHLITATGQRVTLRCSPRSGDLSVYWYQQSLDQGLQFLIQYYNGEERAKGNILERFSAQQFPDLHSELNLSSLELGDSALYFCASSHGQPSVNEKLFFGSGTQLSVL.

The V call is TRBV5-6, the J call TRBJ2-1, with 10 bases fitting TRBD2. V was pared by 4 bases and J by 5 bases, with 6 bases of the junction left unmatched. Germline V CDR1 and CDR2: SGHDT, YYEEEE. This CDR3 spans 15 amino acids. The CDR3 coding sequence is TGTGCCAGCAGCCCCCGGGGACTAGCGCACAATGAGCAGTTCTTC. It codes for CASSPRGLAHNEQFF.

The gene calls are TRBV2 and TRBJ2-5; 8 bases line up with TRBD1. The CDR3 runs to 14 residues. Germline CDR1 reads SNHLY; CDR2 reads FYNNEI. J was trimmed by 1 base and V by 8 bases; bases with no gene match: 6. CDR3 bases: TGTGCCAGCTTGCGAGGACAGGGCCAAGAGACCCAGTACTTC. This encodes CASLRGQGQETQYF.

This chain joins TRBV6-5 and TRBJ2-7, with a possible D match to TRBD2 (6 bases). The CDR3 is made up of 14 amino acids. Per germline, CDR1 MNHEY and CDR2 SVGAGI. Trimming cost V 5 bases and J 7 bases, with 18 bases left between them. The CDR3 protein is CASSTPGLPGEQYF. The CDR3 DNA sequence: TGTGCCAGCAGTACGCCGGGACTCCCTGGGGAGCAGTACTTC.

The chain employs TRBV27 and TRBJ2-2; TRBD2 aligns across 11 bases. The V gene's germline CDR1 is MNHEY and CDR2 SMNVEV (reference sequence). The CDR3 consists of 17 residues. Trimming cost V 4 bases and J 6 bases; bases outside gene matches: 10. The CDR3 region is CASSSNILAGGPGELFF. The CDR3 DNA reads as TGTGCCAGCAGTTCTAACATTTTAGCGGGAGGGCCCGGGGAGCTGTTTTTT.

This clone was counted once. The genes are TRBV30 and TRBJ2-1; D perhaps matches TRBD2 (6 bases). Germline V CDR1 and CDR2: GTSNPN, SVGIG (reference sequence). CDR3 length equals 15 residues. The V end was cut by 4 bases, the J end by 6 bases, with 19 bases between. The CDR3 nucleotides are TGTGCCTGGACCATAGGTAGCGGAACCTTCAATGAGCAGTTCTTC. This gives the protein CAWTIGSGTFNEQFF.

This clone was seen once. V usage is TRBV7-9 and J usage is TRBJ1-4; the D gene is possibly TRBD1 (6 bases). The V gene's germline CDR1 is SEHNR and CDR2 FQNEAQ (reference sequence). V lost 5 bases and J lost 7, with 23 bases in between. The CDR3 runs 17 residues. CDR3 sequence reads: CASSTSGAGAWGEKLFF. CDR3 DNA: TGTGCCAGCAGCACATCAGGGGCGGGGGCATGGGGTGAAAAACTGTTTTTT.

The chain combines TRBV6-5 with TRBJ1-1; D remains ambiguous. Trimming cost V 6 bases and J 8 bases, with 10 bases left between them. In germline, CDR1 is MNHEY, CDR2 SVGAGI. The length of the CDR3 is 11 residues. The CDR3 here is CASRLNREAFF. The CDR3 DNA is TGTGCCAGCAGACTTAACAGAGAAGCTTTCTTT.

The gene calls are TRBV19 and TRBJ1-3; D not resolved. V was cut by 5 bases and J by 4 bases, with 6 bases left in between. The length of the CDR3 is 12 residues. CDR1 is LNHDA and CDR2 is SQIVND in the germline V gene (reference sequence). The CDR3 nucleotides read TGTGCCAGTAGTGCCAGGGGAAACACCATATATTTT. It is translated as CASSARGNTIYF.

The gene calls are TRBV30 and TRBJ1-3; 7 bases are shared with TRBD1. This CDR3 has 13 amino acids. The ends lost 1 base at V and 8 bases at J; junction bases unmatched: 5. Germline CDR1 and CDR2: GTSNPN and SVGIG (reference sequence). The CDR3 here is CAWSGVRGDTIYF. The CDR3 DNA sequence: TGTGCCTGGAGTGGCGTCAGGGGGGACACCATATATTTT.

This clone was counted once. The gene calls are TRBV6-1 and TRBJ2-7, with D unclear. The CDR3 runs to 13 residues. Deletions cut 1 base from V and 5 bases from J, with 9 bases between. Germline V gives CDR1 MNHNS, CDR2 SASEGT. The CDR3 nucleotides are TGTGCCAGCAGTGAAGGGCACGTCCACGAGCAGTACTTC. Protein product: CASSEGHVHEQYF.

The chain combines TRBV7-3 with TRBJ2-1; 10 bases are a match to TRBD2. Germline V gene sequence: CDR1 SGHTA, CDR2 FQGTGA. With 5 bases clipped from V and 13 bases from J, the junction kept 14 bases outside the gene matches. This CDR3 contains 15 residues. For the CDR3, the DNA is TGTGCCAGCAGCGTTCTAGCGGGAGTAGTAGGTGTTCAGTTCTTC. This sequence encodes CASSVLAGVVGVQFF.

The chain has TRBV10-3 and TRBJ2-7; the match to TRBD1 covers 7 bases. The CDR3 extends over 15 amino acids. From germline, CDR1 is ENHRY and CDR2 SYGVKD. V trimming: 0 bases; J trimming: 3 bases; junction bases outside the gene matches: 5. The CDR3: CAISESTGTHYEQYF. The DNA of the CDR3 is TGTGCCATCAGTGAGTCGACAGGGACCCACTACGAGCAGTACTTC.

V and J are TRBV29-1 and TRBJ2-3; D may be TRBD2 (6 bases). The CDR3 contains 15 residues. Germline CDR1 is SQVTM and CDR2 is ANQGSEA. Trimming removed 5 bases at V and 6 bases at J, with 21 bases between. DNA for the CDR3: TGCAGCGTTCCGGACCCGGGACTTTTGGCGGATACGCAGTATTTT. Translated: CSVPDPGLLADTQYF.

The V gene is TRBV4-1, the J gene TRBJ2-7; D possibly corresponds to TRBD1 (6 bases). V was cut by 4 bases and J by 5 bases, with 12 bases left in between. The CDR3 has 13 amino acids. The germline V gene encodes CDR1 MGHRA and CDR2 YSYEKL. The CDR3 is CASSRLWGHEQYF. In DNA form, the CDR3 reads TGCGCCAGCAGCCGACTTTGGGGGCACGAGCAGTACTTC.

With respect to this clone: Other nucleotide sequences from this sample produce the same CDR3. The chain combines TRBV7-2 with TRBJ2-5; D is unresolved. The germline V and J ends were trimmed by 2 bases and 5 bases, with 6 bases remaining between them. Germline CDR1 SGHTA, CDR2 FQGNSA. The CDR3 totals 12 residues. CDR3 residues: CASSLNRETQYF. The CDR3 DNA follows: TGTGCCAGCAGCTTAAATCGGGAGACCCAGTACTTC.

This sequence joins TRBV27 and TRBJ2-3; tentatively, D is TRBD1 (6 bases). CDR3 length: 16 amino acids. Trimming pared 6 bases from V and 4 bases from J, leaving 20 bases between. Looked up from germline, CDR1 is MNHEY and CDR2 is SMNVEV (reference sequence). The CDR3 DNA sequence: TGTGCCAGCAGCGATATACAGGGATTAGGCGCAGATACGCAGTATTTT. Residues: CASSDIQGLGADTQYF.

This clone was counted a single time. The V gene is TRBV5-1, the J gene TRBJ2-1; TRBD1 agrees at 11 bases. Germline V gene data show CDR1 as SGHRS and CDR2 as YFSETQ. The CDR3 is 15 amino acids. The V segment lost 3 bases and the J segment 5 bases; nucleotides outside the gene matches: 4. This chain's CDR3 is CASSWTGGANNEQFF. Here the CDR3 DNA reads TGCGCCAGCAGCTGGACAGGGGGCGCAAACAATGAGCAGTTCTTC.

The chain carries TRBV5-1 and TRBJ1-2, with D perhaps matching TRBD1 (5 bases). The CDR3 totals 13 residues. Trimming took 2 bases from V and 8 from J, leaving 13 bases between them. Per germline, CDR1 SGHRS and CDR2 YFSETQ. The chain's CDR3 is CASSLEGTAGYTF. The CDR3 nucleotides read TGCGCCAGCAGCTTAGAGGGGACTGCAGGCTACACCTTC.

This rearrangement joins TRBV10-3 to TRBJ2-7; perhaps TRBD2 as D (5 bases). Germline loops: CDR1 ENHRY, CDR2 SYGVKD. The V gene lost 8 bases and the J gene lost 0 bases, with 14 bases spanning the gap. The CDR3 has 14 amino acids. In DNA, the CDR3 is TGTGCCATCCGTAGCGTTGGGGTCTCCTACGAGCAGTACTTC. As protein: CAIRSVGVSYEQYF.

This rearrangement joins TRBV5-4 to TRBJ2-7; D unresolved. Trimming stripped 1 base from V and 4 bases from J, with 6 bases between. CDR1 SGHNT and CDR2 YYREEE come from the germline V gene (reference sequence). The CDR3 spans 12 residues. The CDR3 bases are TGTGCCAGCAGCTTGCCCCTTTACGAGCAGTACTTC. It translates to CASSLPLYEQYF.

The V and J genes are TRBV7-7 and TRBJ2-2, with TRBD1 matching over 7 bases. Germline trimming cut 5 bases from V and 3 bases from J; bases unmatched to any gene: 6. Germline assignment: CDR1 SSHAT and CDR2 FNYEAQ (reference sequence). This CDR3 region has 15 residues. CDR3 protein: CASSPWTGDTGELFF. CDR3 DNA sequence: TGTGCCAGCAGCCCCTGGACAGGAGACACCGGGGAGCTGTTTTTT.

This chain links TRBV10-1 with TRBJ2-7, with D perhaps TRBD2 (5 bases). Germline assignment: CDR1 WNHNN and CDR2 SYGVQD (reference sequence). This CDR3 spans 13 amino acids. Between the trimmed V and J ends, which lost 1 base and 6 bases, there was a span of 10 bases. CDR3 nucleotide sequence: TGCGCCAGCAGTGAGTGGGAGTTGAGCGAGCAGTACTTC. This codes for CASSEWELSEQYF.

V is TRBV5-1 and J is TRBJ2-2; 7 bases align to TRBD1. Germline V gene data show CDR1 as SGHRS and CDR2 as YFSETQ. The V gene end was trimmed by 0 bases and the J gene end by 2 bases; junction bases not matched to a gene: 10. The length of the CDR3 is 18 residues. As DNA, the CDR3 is TGCGCCAGCAGCTTGGTAACCGTCGACAGGGTAAACACCGGGGAGCTGTTTTTT. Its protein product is CASSLVTVDRVNTGELFF. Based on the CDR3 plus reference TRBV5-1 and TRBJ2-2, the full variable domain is KAGVTQTPRYLIKTRGQQVTLSCSPISGHRSVSWYQQTPGQGLQFLFEYFSETQRNKGNFPGRFSGRQFSNSRSEMNVSTLELGDSALYLCASSLVTVDRVNTGELFFGEGSRLTVL.

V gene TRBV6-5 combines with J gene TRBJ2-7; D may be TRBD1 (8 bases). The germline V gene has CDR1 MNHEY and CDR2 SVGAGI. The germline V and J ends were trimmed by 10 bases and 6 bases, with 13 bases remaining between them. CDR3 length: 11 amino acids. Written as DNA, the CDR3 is TGTGCCACACAGGGGGGGATCGAGCAGTACTTC. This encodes CATQGGIEQYF.